One T cell receptor (beta chain) is described in this entry. Its target is unknown. Trimming cost V 7 bases and J 1 base, with 10 bases left between them. Germline V gene data show CDR1 as LGHDT and CDR2 as YNNKEL (reference sequence). This CDR3 region has 13 residues. Included in the TCR beta cDNA libraries were unique molecular identifiers. The T cell input of 1 to 10 million gave about half a million cDNA molecules. In TCRdb, the PCR reads were re-called with MiXCR into one record per CDR3 protein. The table includes around 200,000 distinct CDR3 sequences, roughly 30% detected once. This entry belongs to a study of post-analysis software for immune sequencing data. Study-wide context: Progressive-relapsing, secondary progressive and relapsing-remitting multiple sclerosis were among the disease courses included. Findings of the study overall: Multiple sclerosis patients had significantly lower normalized Chao1 diversity than controls. TRBV5-6, TRBV5-1 and TRBV20-1 belonged to a set of a handful of TRBV segments that were more frequent in patients than controls.

The TCR sequence derives from a girl aged 2 to 17 with multiple sclerosis. This chain joins TRBV3-1 and TRBJ2-5; D is undetermined. Sequencing was performed on blood. CDR3 in amino acids: CASKKECQETQYF. The CDR3 coding sequence is TGTGCCAGCAAGAAAGAATGCCAAGAGACCCAGTACTTC.